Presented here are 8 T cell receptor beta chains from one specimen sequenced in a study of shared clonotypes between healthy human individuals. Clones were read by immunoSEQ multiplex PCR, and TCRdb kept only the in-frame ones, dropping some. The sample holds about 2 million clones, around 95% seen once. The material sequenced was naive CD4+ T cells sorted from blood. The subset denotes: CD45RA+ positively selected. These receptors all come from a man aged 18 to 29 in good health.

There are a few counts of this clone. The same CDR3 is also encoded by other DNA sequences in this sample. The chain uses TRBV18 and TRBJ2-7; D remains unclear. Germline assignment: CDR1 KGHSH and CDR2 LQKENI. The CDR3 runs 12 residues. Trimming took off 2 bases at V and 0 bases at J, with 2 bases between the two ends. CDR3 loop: CASSPDSYEQYF. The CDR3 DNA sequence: TGTGCCAGCTCACCAGACTCCTACGAGCAGTACTTC.

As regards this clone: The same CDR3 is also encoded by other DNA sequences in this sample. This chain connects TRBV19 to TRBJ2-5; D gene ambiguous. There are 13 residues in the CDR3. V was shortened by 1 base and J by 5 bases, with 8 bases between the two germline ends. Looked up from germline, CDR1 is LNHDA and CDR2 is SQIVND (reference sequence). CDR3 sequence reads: CASSIGRKETQYF. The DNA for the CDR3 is TGTGCCAGTAGTATAGGCAGAAAGGAGACCCAGTACTTC.

CDR3 sequence: CASSILDRGPGYGYTF. CDR3 bases: TGTGCCAGTAGTATACTGGACAGGGGGCCGGGCTATGGCTACACCTTC. V usage is TRBV19 and J usage is TRBJ1-2; 11 bases align to TRBD1. V lost 2 bases and J lost 4; bases outside the gene matches: 6. CDR3 size: 16 residues. Germline CDR1 is LNHDA and CDR2 is SQIVND (reference sequence).

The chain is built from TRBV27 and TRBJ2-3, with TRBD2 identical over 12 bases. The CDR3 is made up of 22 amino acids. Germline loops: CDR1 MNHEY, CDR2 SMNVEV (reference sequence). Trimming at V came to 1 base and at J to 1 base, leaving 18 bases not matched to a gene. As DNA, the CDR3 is TGTGCCAGCAGTTTATATCCCCCTAGCGGGGGGGTACCCCACTCCCGCACAGATACGCAGTATTTT. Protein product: CASSLYPPSGGVPHSRTDTQYF.

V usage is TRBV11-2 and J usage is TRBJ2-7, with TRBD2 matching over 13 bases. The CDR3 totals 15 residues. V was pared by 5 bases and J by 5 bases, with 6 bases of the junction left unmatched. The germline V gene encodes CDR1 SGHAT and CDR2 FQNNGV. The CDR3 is CASSVTSGRINEQYF. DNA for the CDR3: TGTGCCAGCAGCGTGACTAGCGGGAGGATCAACGAGCAGTACTTC. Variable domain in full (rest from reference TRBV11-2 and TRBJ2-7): EAGVAQSPRYKIIEKRQSVAFWCNPISGHATLYWYQQILGQGPKLLIQFQNNGVVDDSQLPKDRFSAERLKGVDSTLKIQPAKLEDSAVYLCASSVTSGRINEQYFGPGTRLTVT.

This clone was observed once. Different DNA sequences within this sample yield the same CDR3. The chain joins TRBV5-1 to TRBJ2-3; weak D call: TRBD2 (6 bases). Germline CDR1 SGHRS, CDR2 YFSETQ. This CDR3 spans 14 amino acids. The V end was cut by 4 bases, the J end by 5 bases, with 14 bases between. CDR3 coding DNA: TGCGCCAGCAGCCTCGGGGGTCTGGGAGATACGCAGTATTTT. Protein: CASSLGGLGDTQYF.

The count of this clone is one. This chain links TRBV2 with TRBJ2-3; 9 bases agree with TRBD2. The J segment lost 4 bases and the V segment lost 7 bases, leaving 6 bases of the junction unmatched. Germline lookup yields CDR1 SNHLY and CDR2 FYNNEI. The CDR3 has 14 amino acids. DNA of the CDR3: TGTGCCAGCACCGGTGCGGGGGGGGCAGATACGCAGTATTTT. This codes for CASTGAGGADTQYF.

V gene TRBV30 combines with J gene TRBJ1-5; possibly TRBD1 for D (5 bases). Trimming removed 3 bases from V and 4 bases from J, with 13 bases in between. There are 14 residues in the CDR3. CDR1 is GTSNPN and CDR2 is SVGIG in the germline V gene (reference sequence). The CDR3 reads CAWSGGGMNQPQHF. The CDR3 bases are TGTGCCTGGAGCGGTGGGGGGATGAATCAGCCCCAGCATTTT.